A selection of T cell receptor beta chains follows, all from one sample in a study of beta chain features in type 1 diabetes. Some clones are missing from TCRdb's copy, which holds only in-frame ones; the method was immunoSEQ multiplex PCR. The data show about 900,000 clones, roughly 17% seen once. Material for sequencing was naive CD4+ T cells from blood. The receptors shown here come from a woman between 18 and 29 years old in good health. Both conserved end residues are part of each CDR3. A D gene is named only where the DNA matches it firmly. Clone size is given for some rows only: seen once, a few or many times, or a class if the clone is expanded.

TRBD2	few	TRBV5-1	TRBJ2-5	TGCGCCAGCAGCATAACCGGGACTAGCGGACAAGAGACCCAGTACTTC	CASSITGTSGQETQYF
TRBD1	few	TRBV7-9	TRBJ2-3	TGTGCCAGCAGCCCCAGACAGGGCTCAGATACGCAGTATTTT	CASSPRQGSDTQYF
TRBD1	-	TRBV7-9	TRBJ2-2	TGTGCCAGCAGCTTAGACCAGGGGGCCGGGGAGCTGTTTTTT	CASSLDQGAGELFF
TRBD1	few	TRBV28	TRBJ2-4	TGTGCCAGCAGACCCCGACGGACAGGAGAGCTAGCCAAAAACATTCAGTACTTC	CASRPRRTGELAKNIQYF
TRBD2	-	TRBV28	TRBJ2-1	TGTGCCAGCAGTGTCAGACTAGCGGGAACTCGGGAGCAGTTCTTC	CASSVRLAGTREQFF
-	few	TRBV9	TRBJ2-1	TGTGCCAGCAGCGTAAAACCAGGTTCTGAGCAGTTCTTC	CASSVKPGSEQFF
-	-	TRBV6-1	TRBJ1-1	TGTGCCAGCAGTGAGGCGGGGAGGACAGAAGCTTTCTTT	CASSEAGRTEAFF
-	-	TRBV5-1	TRBJ1-1	TGCGCCAGCAGCTTCGACAACCTTGAAGCTTTCTTT	CASSFDNLEAFF
TRBD2	-	TRBV5-6	TRBJ2-7	TGTGCCAGCAGCTTGGTAGGACTAGCCTCCACCCCACATTACGAGCAGTACTTC	CASSLVGLASTPHYEQYF
-	-	TRBV25-1	TRBJ2-1	TGTGCCAGCAGTGAATCTGGGACTCGATCATGGGAGCAGTTCTTC	CASSESGTRSWEQFF